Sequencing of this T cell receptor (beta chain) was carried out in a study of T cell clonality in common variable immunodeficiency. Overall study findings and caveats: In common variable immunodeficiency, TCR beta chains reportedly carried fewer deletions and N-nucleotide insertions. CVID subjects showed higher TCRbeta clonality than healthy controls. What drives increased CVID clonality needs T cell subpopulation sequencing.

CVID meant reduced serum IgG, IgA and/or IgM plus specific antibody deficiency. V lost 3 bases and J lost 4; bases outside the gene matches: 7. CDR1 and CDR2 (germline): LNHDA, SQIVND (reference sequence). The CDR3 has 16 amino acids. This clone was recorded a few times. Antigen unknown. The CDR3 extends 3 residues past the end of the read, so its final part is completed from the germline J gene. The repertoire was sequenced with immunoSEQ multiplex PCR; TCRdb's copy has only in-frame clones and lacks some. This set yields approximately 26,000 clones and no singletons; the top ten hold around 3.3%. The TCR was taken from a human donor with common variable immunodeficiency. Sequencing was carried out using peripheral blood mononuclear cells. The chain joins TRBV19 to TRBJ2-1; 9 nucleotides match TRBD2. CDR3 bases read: TGTGCCAGTAGTATTTCGGCGGGGGGGAGGTACAATGAG. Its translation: CASSISAGGRYNE. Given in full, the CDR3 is CASSISAGGRYNEQFF. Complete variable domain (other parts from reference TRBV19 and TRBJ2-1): DGGITQSPKYLFRKEGQNVTLSCEQNLNHDAMYWYRQDPGQGLRLIYYSQIVNDFQKGDIAEGYSVSREKKESFPLTVTSAQKNPTAFYLCASSISAGGRYNEQFFGPGTRLTVL.